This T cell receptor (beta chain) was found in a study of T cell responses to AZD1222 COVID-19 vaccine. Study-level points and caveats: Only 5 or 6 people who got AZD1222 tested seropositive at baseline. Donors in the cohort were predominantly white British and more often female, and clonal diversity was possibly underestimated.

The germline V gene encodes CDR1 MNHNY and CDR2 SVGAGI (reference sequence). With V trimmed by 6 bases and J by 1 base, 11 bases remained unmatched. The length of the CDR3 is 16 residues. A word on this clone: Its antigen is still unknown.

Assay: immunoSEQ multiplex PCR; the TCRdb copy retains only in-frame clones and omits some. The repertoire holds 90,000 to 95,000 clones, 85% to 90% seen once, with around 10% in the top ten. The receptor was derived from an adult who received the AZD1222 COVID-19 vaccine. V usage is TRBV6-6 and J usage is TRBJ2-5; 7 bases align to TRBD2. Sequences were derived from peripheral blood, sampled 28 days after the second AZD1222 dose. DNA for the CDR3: TGTGCCAGCAGGCTTCTGCGGGGAGGGGTCCAAGAGACCCAGTACTTC. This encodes CASRLLRGGVQETQYF.